One sample yielded the 23 T cell receptor beta chains listed below, sequenced in a study of T cell repertoires in cytomegalovirus infection. TCRdb redid the calling of the reads with MiXCR, one entry per CDR3 protein. The data show about 310,000 distinct CDR3 sequences, roughly 25% seen once. Antigen specificity for these receptors is unknown. This specimen was cultured PBMCs, taken from culture after CMV antigen stimulation. These receptors were taken from a human donor in good health (CMV status not recorded). Some clones in this sample may be carry-over from other donors' samples.

This clonotype was observed a handful of times. The gene calls are TRBV6-6 and TRBJ1-1; no clear D. Looked up from germline, CDR1 is MNHNY and CDR2 is SVGAGI (reference sequence). This CDR3 has 15 amino acids. Trimming shortened V by 2 bases and J by 4 bases, and 14 bases separated the two germline ends. The CDR3 region is CASSYLSGVGTEAFF. The CDR3 DNA sequence: TGTGCCAGCAGTTACCTCTCCGGGGTAGGCACTGAAGCTTTCTTT.

This rearrangement joins TRBV4-1 to TRBJ2-1, with TRBD2 matching 14 bases. V dropped 4 bases and J dropped 1; count of bases not matched to a gene: 9. The CDR3 length is 19 residues. Per germline, CDR1 MGHRA and CDR2 YSYEKL. Here the CDR3 DNA reads TGCGCCAGCAGCCCGCGACTAGCGGGAGGGCCAGGGTCCTACAATGAGCAGTTCTTC. It codes for CASSPRLAGGPGSYNEQFF.

Ten or more counts support this clonotype. The chain employs TRBV7-2 and TRBJ2-2; possible D gene TRBD2, 6 bases. The V and J ends lost 3 bases and 4 bases respectively, with 15 bases between them. Looked up from germline, CDR1 is SGHTA and CDR2 is FQGNSA. The length of the CDR3 is 16 residues. The CDR3 DNA is TGTGCCAGCAGCTTGGTATGGAAAGCGGGCACCGGGGAGCTGTTTTTT. Translated: CASSLVWKAGTGELFF.

This clonotype turned up a few times. V gene TRBV7-2 combines with J gene TRBJ2-3, with 8 bases that match TRBD2. The germline V gene encodes CDR1 SGHTA and CDR2 FQGNSA. V trimming: 4 bases; J trimming: 6 bases; junction bases outside the gene matches: 12. This CDR3 spans 16 amino acids. CDR3: CASSSGLARGSDTQYF. The DNA for the CDR3 is TGTGCCAGCAGCTCTGGACTAGCTAGAGGTTCGGATACGCAGTATTTT.

The V call is TRBV19, the J call TRBJ1-1; D is unclear. There are 12 residues in the CDR3. V shed 7 bases and J shed 3 bases, with 9 bases lying between them. Per germline, CDR1 LNHDA and CDR2 SQIVND (reference sequence). The CDR3 protein is CASTRSDTEAFF. The CDR3 coding sequence is TGTGCCAGTACCAGATCGGACACTGAAGCTTTCTTT.

The chain links TRBV2 to TRBJ2-3, with a tentative D call TRBD2 (6 bases). This CDR3 region has 16 residues. CDR1 and CDR2 (germline): SNHLY, FYNNEI. V was clipped by 7 bases and J by 2 bases, with 19 bases between them. CDR3: CASTSGLRDTTDTQYF. The CDR3, as DNA: TGTGCCAGCACCTCGGGGCTGCGGGATACCACAGATACGCAGTATTTT.

This clonotype was counted between two and nine times. V and J are TRBV28 and TRBJ2-2; TRBD2 might be the D (5 bases). Germline V gene sequence: CDR1 MDHEN, CDR2 SYDVKM. The CDR3 length is 14 residues. Trimming cost V 8 bases and J 2 bases, with 12 bases left between them. The CDR3 region is CASFFGRNTGELFF. In DNA form, the CDR3 reads TGTGCCAGCTTTTTTGGGAGAAACACCGGGGAGCTGTTTTTT.

This clonotype has more than one count but fewer than ten. At one of its ends the junction is not consistent with the germline gene, which may arise from a read error. The V and J genes are TRBV7-7 and TRBJ2-3; D may match TRBD1 or TRBD2 (6 bases each). The CDR3 extends over 15 amino acids. Germline V gene data show CDR1 as SSHAT and CDR2 as FNYEAQ (reference sequence). CDR3 coding DNA: TGTGCTAGCAGCCCCCGGGGGCGGGCTACAGATACGCAGTATTTT. Translated, it gives CASSPRGRATDTQYF.

This clonotype was observed a few times. The chain has TRBV28 and TRBJ1-5; a possible D gene is TRBD1 (5 bases). V was trimmed by 9 bases and J by 0 bases, leaving 15 bases between them. Germline V gene lookup returns CDR1 MDHEN and CDR2 SYDVKM. The CDR3 sequence is 15 residues long. The chain's CDR3 is CASRPQGYSNQPQHF. The DNA of the CDR3 is TGTGCCAGTAGACCTCAGGGTTATAGCAATCAGCCCCAGCATTTT.

This chain uses TRBV20-1 with TRBJ2-7; 11 bases match TRBD1. Per germline, CDR1 DFQATT and CDR2 SNEGSKA (reference sequence). V dropped 6 bases and J dropped 2; count of bases not matched to a gene: 12. The CDR3 consists of 16 residues. The CDR3 region has the DNA TGCAGTGCGGGGACAGGGGGAGCCTTATTTGCCTACGAGCAGTACTTC. This gives the protein CSAGTGGALFAYEQYF.

In its sample, this clonotype was seen a few times. V is TRBV6-5 and J is TRBJ2-1; possibly TRBD2 for D (5 bases). The CDR3 spans 15 residues. The germline gives CDR1 MNHEY, CDR2 SVGAGI. V lost 6 bases and J lost 0, with 12 bases in between. This chain's CDR3 is CASSPEGRSYNEQFF. In DNA, the CDR3 is TGTGCCAGCAGCCCAGAGGGCCGCTCCTACAATGAGCAGTTCTTC.

This clonotype occurred many times. The V gene is TRBV7-9, the J gene TRBJ2-3; 8 nucleotides match TRBD2. V was pared by 5 bases and J by 6 bases, with 10 bases of the junction left unmatched. The CDR3 spans 15 residues. The germline gives CDR1 SEHNR, CDR2 FQNEAQ (reference sequence). CDR3 in DNA: TGTGCCAGCAGCCCCCTTAGCGGGAAGGGCGATACGCAGTATTTT. It yields the protein CASSPLSGKGDTQYF.

The table lists this clonotype with a few counts. This chain connects TRBV18 to TRBJ2-1; 7 bases align to TRBD2. Unmatched junction bases numbered 5, after V lost 4 bases and J lost 5 bases. The germline CDR1 and CDR2 sequences are KGHSH and LQKENI. CDR3 length equals 14 residues. CDR3 DNA: TGTGCCAGCTCACTCCCGGGACTAAACAATGAGCAGTTCTTC. Its translation: CASSLPGLNNEQFF.

This clonotype was counted a few times. The gene calls are TRBV4-1 and TRBJ1-2; a weak D match, TRBD1 (5 bases). V lost 2 bases to trimming and J lost 4 bases, with 14 bases between them. The CDR3 has 15 amino acids. Germline V gene sequence: CDR1 MGHRA, CDR2 YSYEKL. CDR3 sequence reads: CASSQRVREGYGYTF. CDR3 bases: TGCGCCAGCAGCCAACGGGTCAGGGAGGGCTATGGCTACACCTTC.

With regard to this clonotype: A read error may explain this, as a much larger clone is one base away. The gene calls are TRBV11-3 and TRBJ2-1; TRBD2 matches at 9 bases. The germline CDR1 and CDR2 sequences are SGHNT and YENEEA. The CDR3 is made up of 15 amino acids. The ends lost 2 bases at V and 4 bases at J; junction bases unmatched: 3. The CDR3 sequence is CASSLTTSGYNEQFF. In nucleotides, the CDR3 is TGTGCCAGCAGCTTAACGACTAGCGGTTACAATGAGCAGTTCTTC.

This clonotype came up a few times. The gene calls are TRBV20-1 and TRBJ1-1; no clear D. Germline CDR1 is DFQATT and CDR2 is SNEGSKA (reference sequence). This CDR3 region has 13 residues. Trimming took 3 bases from V and 1 from J, leaving 9 bases between them. In DNA, the CDR3 is TGCAGTGCTAGCCAAACATCGAACACTGAAGCTTTCTTT. Encoded protein: CSASQTSNTEAFF.

This clonotype was detected a few times. The V gene is TRBV11-1, the J gene TRBJ1-1, with D perhaps matching TRBD1 (5 bases). This CDR3 is 14 amino acids long. Germline V lookup: CDR1 SGHAT, CDR2 FQDESV (reference sequence). V lost 5 bases to trimming and J lost 2 bases, with 12 bases between them. CDR3 DNA sequence: TGTGCCAGCAGCACTGGGGCCAAAAACACTGAAGCTTTCTTT. Protein product: CASSTGAKNTEAFF.

This clonotype was recorded a few times. The V call is TRBV12-3 or TRBV12-4, the J call TRBJ2-7; 8 positions agree with TRBD1. CDR3 length: 15 residues. V gave up 3 bases and J gave up 1 base; unmatched junction bases: 5. The CDR3 loop is CASSFIQGASYEQYF. The DNA for the CDR3 is TGTGCCAGCAGTTTTATCCAGGGGGCATCCTACGAGCAGTACTTC.

This clonotype occurred a few times. V is TRBV6-5 and J is TRBJ2-3, with unresolved D. The CDR3 covers 12 residues. V lost 7 bases and J 6 bases, leaving 11 bases between the germline ends. Germline V gives CDR1 MNHEY, CDR2 SVGAGI. The CDR3 DNA reads TGTGCCAGCACCGACCCTAAGGATACGCAGTATTTT. Translation: CASTDPKDTQYF.

This clonotype was observed a handful of times. The chain carries TRBV7-6 and TRBJ1-2; a possible D gene is TRBD1 (6 bases). From germline, CDR1 is SGHVS and CDR2 FNYEAQ. The CDR3 runs 15 residues. The V and J ends lost 1 base and 3 bases respectively, with 12 bases between them. As DNA, the CDR3 is TGTGCCAGCAGCTTAGGCCCAGGGGCTGACTATGGCTACACCTTC. It is translated as CASSLGPGADYGYTF.

This clonotype was seen a handful of times. J is TRBJ1-1 and V is TRBV7-2, with 8 bases identical to TRBD1. Germline loops: CDR1 SGHTA, CDR2 FQGNSA. The CDR3 covers 13 residues. J gave up 3 bases and V 5 bases, and 2 bases lay outside the gene matches. The CDR3 sequence: CASSGQGYTEAFF. The CDR3, as DNA: TGTGCCAGCAGCGGACAGGGCTACACTGAAGCTTTCTTT. The full variable domain, its missing parts supplied by reference TRBV7-2 and TRBJ1-1, is GAGVSQSPSNKVTEKGKDVELRCDPISGHTALYWYRQSLGQGLEFLIYFQGNSAPDKSGLPSDRFSAERTGGSVSTLTIQRTQQEDSAVYLCASSGQGYTEAFFGQGTRLTVV.

The genes are TRBV6-6 and TRBJ2-1; 7 nucleotides match TRBD2. Trimming took 7 bases from V and 9 from J; bases not matched to a gene: 9. The germline V gene encodes CDR1 MNHNY and CDR2 SVGAGI (reference sequence). This CDR3 is 13 amino acids long. Written as DNA, the CDR3 is TGTGCCAGCATGCGGCGGGAGATAGGTGAGCAGTTCTTC. Translating gives CASMRREIGEQFF.

A single count supports this clonotype. The rearrangement joins TRBV27 to TRBJ1-2; 9 bases agree with TRBD1. Germline CDR1 is MNHEY and CDR2 is SMNVEV (reference sequence). V was pared by 8 bases and J by 6 bases, with 16 bases of the junction left unmatched. The CDR3 extends over 16 amino acids. CDR3 in amino acids: CASPHPGTGIVDGYTF. The CDR3 coding sequence is TGTGCCAGCCCACACCCCGGGACAGGGATTGTAGATGGCTACACCTTC.